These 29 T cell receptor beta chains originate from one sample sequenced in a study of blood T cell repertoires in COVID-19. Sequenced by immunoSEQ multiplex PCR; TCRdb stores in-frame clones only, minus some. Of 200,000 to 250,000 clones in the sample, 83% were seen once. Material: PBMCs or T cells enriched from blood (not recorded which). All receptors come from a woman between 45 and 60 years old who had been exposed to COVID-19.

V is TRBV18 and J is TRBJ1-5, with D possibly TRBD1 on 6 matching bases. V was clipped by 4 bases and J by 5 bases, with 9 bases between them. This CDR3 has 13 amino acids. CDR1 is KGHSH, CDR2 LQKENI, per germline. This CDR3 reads CASSRAGDQPQHF. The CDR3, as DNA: TGTGCCAGCTCACGAGCAGGGGATCAGCCCCAGCATTTT.

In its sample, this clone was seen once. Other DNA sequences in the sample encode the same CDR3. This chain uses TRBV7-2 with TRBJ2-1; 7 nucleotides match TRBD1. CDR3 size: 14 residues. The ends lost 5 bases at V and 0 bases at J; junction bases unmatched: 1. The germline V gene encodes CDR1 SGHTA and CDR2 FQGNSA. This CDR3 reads CASSPGGSYNEQFF. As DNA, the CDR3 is TGTGCCAGCAGCCCAGGGGGCTCCTACAATGAGCAGTTCTTC.

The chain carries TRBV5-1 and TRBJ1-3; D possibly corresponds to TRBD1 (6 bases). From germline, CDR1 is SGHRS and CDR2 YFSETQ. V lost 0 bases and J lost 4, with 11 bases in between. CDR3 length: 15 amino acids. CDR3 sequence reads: CASSLATGTGNTIYF. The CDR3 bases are TGCGCCAGCAGCTTGGCCACAGGGACCGGAAACACCATATATTTT.

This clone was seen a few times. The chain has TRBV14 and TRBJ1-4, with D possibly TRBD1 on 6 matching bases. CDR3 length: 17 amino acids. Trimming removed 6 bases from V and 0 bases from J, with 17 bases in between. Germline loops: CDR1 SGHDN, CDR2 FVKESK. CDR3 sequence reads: CASSPLGRGTTNEKLFF. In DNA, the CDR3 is TGTGCCAGCAGTCCGCTGGGGAGGGGGACAACTAATGAAAAACTGTTTTTT.

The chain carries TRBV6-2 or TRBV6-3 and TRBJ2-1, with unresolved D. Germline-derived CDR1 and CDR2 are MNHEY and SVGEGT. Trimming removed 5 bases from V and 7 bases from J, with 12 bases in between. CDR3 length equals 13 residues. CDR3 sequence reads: CASSPVRLNEQFF. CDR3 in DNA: TGTGCCAGCAGTCCGGTTCGGTTAAATGAGCAGTTCTTC.

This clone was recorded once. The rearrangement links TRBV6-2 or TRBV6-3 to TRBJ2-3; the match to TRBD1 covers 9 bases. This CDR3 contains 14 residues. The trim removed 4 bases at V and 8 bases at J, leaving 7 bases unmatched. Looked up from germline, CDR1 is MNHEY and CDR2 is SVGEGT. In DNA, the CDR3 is TGTGCCAGCAGTTTAACAGGGGGCGCCTCTACGCAGTATTTT. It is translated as CASSLTGGASTQYF.

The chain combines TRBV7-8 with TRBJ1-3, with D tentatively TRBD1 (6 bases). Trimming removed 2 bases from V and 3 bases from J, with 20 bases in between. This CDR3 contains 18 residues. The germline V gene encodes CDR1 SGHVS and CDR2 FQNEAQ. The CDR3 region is CASSLSGKMGAGGNTIYF. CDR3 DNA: TGTGCCAGCAGCTTATCTGGGAAAATGGGGGCGGGTGGAAACACCATATATTTT.

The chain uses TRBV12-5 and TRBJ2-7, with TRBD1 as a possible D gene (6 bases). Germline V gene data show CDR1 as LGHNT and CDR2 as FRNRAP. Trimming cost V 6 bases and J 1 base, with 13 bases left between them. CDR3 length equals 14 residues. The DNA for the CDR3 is TGTGCTAGTGGGGGACATATCGGGTCCTACGAGCAGTACTTC. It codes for CASGGHIGSYEQYF.

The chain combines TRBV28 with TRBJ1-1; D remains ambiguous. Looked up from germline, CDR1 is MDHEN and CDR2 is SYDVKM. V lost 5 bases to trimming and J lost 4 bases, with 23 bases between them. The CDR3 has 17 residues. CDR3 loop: CASSPSSPGRVSTEAFF. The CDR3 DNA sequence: TGTGCCAGCAGTCCGAGTAGTCCGGGGAGGGTGAGCACTGAAGCTTTCTTT. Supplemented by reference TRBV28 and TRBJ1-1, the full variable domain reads DVKVTQSSRYLVKRTGEKVFLECVQDMDHENMFWYRQDPGLGLRLIYFSYDVKMKEKGDIPEGYSVSREKKERFSLILESASTNQTSMYLCASSPSSPGRVSTEAFFGQGTRLTVV.

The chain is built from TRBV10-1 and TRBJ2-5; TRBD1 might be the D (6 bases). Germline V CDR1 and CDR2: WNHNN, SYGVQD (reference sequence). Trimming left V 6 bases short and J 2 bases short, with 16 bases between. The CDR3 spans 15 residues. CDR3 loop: CASSARDKGQETQYF. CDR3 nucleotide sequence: TGCGCCAGCAGCGCCCGGGACAAAGGGCAAGAGACCCAGTACTTC.

The CDR3 region is CASVETYNSPLHF. The CDR3 bases are TGTGCCAGCGTAGAGACATATAATTCACCCCTCCACTTT. The chain combines TRBV6-5 with TRBJ1-6; D remains ambiguous. CDR3 length: 13 residues. V was clipped by 8 bases and J by 4 bases, with 9 bases between them. Per the germline V gene, CDR1 is MNHEY and CDR2 is SVGAGI.

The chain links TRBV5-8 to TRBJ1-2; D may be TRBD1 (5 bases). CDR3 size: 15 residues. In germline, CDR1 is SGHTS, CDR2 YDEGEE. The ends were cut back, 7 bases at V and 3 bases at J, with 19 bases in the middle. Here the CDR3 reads CASRNPTVSDYGYTF. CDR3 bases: TGTGCCAGCCGAAACCCGACAGTTTCTGACTATGGCTACACCTTC.

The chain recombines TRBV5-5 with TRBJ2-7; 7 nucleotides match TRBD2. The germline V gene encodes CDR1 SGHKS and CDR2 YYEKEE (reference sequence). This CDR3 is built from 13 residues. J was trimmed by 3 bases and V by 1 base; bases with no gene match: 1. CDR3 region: CASSLTSVYEQYF. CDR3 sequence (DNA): TGTGCCAGCAGCTTGACTAGCGTCTACGAGCAGTACTTC.

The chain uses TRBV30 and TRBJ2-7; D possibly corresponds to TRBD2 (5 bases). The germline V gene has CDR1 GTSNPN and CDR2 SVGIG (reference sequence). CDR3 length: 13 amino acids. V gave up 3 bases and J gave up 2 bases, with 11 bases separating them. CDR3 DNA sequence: TGTGCCTGGAGACGGACGGGGACCTACGAGCAGTACTTC. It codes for CAWRRTGTYEQYF.

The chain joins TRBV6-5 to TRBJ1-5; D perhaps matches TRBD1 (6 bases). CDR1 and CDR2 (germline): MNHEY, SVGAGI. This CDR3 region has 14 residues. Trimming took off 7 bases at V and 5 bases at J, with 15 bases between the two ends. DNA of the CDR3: TGTGCCAGCACTCCGAGGGGGGGGGATCAGCCCCAGCATTTT. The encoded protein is CASTPRGGDQPQHF.

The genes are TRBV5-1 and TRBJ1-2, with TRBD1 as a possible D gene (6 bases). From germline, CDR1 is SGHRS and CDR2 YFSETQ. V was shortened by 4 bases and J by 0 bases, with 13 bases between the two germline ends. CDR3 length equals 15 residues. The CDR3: CASSLRQAANYGYTF. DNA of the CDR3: TGCGCCAGCAGCCTGCGACAGGCAGCTAACTATGGCTACACCTTC.

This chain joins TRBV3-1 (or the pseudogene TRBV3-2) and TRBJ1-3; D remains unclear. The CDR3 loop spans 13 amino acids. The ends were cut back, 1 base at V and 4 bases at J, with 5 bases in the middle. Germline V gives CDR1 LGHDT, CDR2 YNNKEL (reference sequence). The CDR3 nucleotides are TGTGCCAGCAGCCAAGTCGTCGGAAACACCATATATTTT. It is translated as CASSQVVGNTIYF.

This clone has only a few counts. The CDR3 region is CASSDIYPEVEAFF. Written as DNA, the CDR3 is TGTGCCAGCAGTGATATCTACCCGGAGGTGGAAGCTTTCTTT. The chain joins TRBV2 to TRBJ1-1; D not resolved. The CDR3 contains 14 residues. V was shortened by 3 bases and J by 8 bases, with 16 bases between the two germline ends. Germline values: CDR1 SNHLY, CDR2 FYNNEI.

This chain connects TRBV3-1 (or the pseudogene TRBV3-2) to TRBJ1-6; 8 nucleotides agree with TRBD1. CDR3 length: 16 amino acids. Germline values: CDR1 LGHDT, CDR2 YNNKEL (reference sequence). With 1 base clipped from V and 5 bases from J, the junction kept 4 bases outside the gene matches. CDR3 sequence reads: CASSQAQGANNSPLHF. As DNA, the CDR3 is TGTGCCAGCAGCCAAGCCCAGGGGGCAAATAATTCACCCCTCCACTTT.

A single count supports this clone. The CDR3 DNA follows: TGTGCCATCAGTGAGTCGGACAGCTTAGCCGATTATAGCAATCAGCCCCAGCATTTT. This sequence encodes CAISESDSLADYSNQPQHF. The chain combines TRBV10-3 with TRBJ1-5; tentative D call: TRBD1 (6 bases). Trimming cost V 0 bases and J 0 bases, with 18 bases left between them. The V gene's germline CDR1 is ENHRY and CDR2 SYGVKD. The CDR3 is 19 residues long.

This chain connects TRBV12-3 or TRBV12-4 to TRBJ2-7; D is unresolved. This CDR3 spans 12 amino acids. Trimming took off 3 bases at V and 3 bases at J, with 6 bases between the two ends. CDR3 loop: CASSFGGYEQYF. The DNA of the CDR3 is TGTGCCAGCAGTTTTGGCGGCTACGAGCAGTACTTC.

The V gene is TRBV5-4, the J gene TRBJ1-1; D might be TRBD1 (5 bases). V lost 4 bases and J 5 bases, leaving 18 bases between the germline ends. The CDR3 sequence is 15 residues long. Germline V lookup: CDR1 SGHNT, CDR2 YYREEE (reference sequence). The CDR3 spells CASSIPSRGGTEAFF. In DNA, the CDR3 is TGTGCCAGCAGCATCCCCTCTCGGGGGGGAACTGAAGCTTTCTTT.

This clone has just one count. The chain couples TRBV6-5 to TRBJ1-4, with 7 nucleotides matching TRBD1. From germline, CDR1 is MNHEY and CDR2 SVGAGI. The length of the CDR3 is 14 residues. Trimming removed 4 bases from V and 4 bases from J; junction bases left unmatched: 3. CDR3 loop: CASSFRQGNEKLFF. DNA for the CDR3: TGTGCCAGCAGTTTCCGACAGGGTAATGAAAAACTGTTTTTT.

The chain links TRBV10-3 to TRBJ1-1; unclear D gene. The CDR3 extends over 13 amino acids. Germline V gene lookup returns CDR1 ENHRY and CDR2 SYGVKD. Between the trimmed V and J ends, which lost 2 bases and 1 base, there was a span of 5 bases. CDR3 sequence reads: CAISEGPNTEAFF. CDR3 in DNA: TGTGCCATCAGTGAGGGCCCGAACACTGAAGCTTTCTTT.

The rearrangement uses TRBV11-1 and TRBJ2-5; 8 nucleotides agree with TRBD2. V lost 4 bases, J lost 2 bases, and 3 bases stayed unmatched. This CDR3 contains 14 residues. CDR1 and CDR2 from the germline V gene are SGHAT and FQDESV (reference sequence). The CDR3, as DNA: TGTGCCAGCAGCTCGCAGCGGGGGCAAGAGACCCAGTACTTC. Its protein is CASSSQRGQETQYF.

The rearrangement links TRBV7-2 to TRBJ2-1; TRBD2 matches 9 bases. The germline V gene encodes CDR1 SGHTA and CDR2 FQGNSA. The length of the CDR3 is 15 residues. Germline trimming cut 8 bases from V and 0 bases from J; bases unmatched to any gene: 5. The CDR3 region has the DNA TGTGCCAGCGGCGGAGCGGGGGGCTCCTACAATGAGCAGTTCTTC. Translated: CASGGAGGSYNEQFF.

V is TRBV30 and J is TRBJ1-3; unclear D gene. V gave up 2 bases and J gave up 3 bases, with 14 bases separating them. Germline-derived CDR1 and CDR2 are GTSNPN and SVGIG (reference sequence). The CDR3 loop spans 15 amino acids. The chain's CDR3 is CAWSSGVWGGNTIYF. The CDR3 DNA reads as TGTGCCTGGAGTAGCGGGGTTTGGGGTGGAAACACCATATATTTT.

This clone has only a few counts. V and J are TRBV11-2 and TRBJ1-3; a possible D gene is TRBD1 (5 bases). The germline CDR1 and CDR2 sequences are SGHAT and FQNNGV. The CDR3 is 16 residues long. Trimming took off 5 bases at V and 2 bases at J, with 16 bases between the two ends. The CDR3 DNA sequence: TGTGCCAGCAGCCCCTCCCAGTGGGGCCCTGGAAACACCATATATTTT. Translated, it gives CASSPSQWGPGNTIYF. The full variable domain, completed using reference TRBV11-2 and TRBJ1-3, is EAGVAQSPRYKIIEKRQSVAFWCNPISGHATLYWYQQILGQGPKLLIQFQNNGVVDDSQLPKDRFSAERLKGVDSTLKIQPAKLEDSAVYLCASSPSQWGPGNTIYFGEGSWLTVV.

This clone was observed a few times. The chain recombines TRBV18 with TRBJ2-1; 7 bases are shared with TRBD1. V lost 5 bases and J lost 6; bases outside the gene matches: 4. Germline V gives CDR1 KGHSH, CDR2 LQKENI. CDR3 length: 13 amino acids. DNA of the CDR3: TGTGCCAGCTCATCTCACAGGGGCAATGAGCAGTTCTTC. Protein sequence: CASSSHRGNEQFF.